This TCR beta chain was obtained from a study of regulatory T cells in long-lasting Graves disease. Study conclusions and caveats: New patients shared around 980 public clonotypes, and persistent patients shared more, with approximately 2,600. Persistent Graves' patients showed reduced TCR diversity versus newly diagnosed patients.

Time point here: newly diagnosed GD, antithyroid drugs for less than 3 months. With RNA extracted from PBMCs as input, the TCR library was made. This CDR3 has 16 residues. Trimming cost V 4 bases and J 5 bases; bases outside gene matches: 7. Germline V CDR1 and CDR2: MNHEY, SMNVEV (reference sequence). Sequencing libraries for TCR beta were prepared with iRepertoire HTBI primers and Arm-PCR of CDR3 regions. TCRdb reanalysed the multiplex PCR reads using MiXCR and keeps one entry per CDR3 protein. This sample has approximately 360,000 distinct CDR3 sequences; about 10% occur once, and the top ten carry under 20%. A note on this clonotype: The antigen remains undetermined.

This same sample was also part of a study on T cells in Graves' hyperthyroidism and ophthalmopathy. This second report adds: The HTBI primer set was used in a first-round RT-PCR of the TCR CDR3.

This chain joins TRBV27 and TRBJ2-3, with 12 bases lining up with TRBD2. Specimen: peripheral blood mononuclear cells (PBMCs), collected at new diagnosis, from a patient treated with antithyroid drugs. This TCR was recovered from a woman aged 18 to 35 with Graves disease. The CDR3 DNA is TGTGCCAGCAGTTCTAGACTAGCGGGAGTCGGAGATACGCAGTATTTT. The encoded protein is CASSSRLAGVGDTQYF.